This entry lists 25 T cell receptor beta chains sequenced from one sample in a study of naive and memory T cell subsets. Treatment in this sample: skin biopsy from PPD injection site in Mantoux-positive individual. The library had UMIs added by 3' ligation of an oligonucleotide to TCR cDNA. Four PCR rounds used nested alpha and beta constant region primers plus the SP2 primer. Using its own MiXCR run on the UMI-ligation and nested PCR reads, TCRdb lists one record per CDR3 protein. The table shows 37,000 or so distinct CDR3 sequences, with about 10% occurring only once. Sequenced here: skin, sampled from a tuberculin skin test site. The receptors come from an adult in good health.

By its share, this clonotype is medium-sized (0.01 to 0.1%). As DNA, the CDR3 is TGCGCCAGCAGCTTGTTTGCAGGGTCCGGCTACGAGCAGTACTTC. It codes for CASSLFAGSGYEQYF. This sequence joins TRBV5-1 and TRBJ2-7, with a weak D call TRBD1 (5 bases). CDR3 length: 15 residues. CDR1 is SGHRS, CDR2 YFSETQ, per germline. Trimming cost V 1 base and J 3 bases, with 14 bases left between them.

By its share, this clonotype is medium-sized. The chain joins TRBV12-2 to TRBJ2-2; the listed D gene, TRBD1, was not tested against the DNA. TRBV12-2 is a listed pseudogene. The CDR3 extends over 16 amino acids. CDR3: CASRPPGTANTGELFF. The CDR3 DNA reads as TGTGCAAGTCGCCCACCCGGGACAGCGAACACCGGGGAGCTGTTTTTT.

This clonotype was found a few times. The chain employs TRBV12-3 or TRBV12-4 and TRBJ1-2; 9 bases fit TRBD1. V lost 2 bases, J lost 7 bases, and 5 bases stayed unmatched. The CDR3 runs to 14 residues. The CDR3 sequence: CASSLLQGARGYTF. CDR3 bases: TGTGCCAGCAGTTTACTACAGGGGGCGCGTGGCTACACCTTC.

This clonotype has just a few counts. This chain uses TRBV2 with TRBJ2-5; no clear D. CDR1 and CDR2 from the germline V gene are SNHLY and FYNNEI. Trimming took 6 bases from V and 7 from J, leaving 15 bases between them. This CDR3 has 13 amino acids. The chain's CDR3 is CASSLTELGTQYF. The CDR3 coding sequence is TGTGCCAGCAGCTTAACTGAGCTCGGGACCCAGTACTTC.

V gene TRBV5-1 combines with J gene TRBJ2-1; 9 bases are shared with TRBD1. The CDR3 has 14 amino acids. Germline assignment: CDR1 SGHRS and CDR2 YFSETQ. V was pared by 4 bases and J by 5 bases, with 4 bases of the junction left unmatched. The CDR3 coding sequence is TGCGCCAGCAGCGTACAGGGGGCCGACAATGAGCAGTTCTTC. This gives the protein CASSVQGADNEQFF.

V usage is TRBV3-1 and J usage is TRBJ2-3; 7 positions agree with TRBD2. CDR3 length: 18 residues. V dropped 0 bases and J dropped 4; count of bases not matched to a gene: 13. The germline V gene has CDR1 LGHDT and CDR2 YNNKEL (reference sequence). This CDR3 reads CASSQDIPSGNPSDTQYF. The CDR3 nucleotides are TGTGCCAGCAGCCAAGATATTCCTAGCGGAAATCCCTCAGATACGCAGTATTTT.

This clonotype was counted at least ten times. The chain uses TRBV2 and TRBJ2-6; D could derive from TRBD1 or TRBD2 (5 bases each). Germline V gene data show CDR1 as SNHLY and CDR2 as FYNNEI. The CDR3 length is 14 residues. Trimming left V 7 bases short and J 4 bases short, with 11 bases between. CDR3 coding DNA: TGTGCCAGCAAGTCAGGGACCGGGGCCAACGTCCTGACTTTC. It codes for CASKSGTGANVLTF.

By share of the sample, this clonotype is large. The rearrangement links TRBV12-3 or TRBV12-4 to TRBJ2-1; no clear D. The V end was cut by 3 bases, the J end by 8 bases, with 8 bases between. The CDR3 has 12 residues. The DNA of the CDR3 is TGTGCCAGCAGTTTTTCGACACATGAGCAGTTCTTC. Translated, it gives CASSFSTHEQFF.

This clonotype showed up many times. This chain links TRBV11-2 with TRBJ2-3, with D possibly being TRBD1 (6 bases). V was cut by 3 bases and J by 1 base, with 14 bases left in between. This CDR3 contains 16 residues. Germline values: CDR1 SGHAT, CDR2 FQNNGV. In nucleotides, the CDR3 is TGTGCCAGCAGCTTGGGGTGGGGGCCCCGCACAGATACGCAGTATTTT. It translates to CASSLGWGPRTDTQYF.

Turning to this clonotype: A much larger clone sits a single nucleotide away, making a read error possible. The genes are TRBV18 and TRBJ1-5; D is uncertain. Germline V gene data show CDR1 as KGHSH and CDR2 as LQKENI. This CDR3 is built from 13 residues. DNA for the CDR3: TGTGCCAGCTCACCAGGGAACAATCAGCCCCGGCATTTT. Residues: CASSPGNNQPRHF.

This clonotype has a count of ten or more. The V gene is TRBV9, the J gene TRBJ2-7; 15 bases are a match to TRBD2. This CDR3 comprises 15 residues. V dropped 4 bases and J dropped 3; count of bases not matched to a gene: 2. Germline V gene data show CDR1 as SGDLS and CDR2 as YYNGEE. The CDR3 is CASSLGLAGGYEQYF. CDR3 bases: TGTGCCAGCAGCTTGGGACTAGCGGGAGGCTACGAGCAGTACTTC.

This chain joins TRBV18 and TRBJ2-5, with a tentative D call TRBD1 (5 bases). CDR1 is KGHSH and CDR2 is LQKENI in the germline V gene. V gave up 3 bases and J gave up 1 base, with 12 bases separating them. This CDR3 is 15 amino acids long. The CDR3 bases are TGTGCCAGCTCACCCTCCCGGACATCCCAAGAGACCCAGTACTTC. Translating gives CASSPSRTSQETQYF.

This clonotype was seen at least ten times. The genes are TRBV7-8 and TRBJ1-2; tentative D call: TRBD1 (5 bases). CDR3 length: 15 residues. The ends were cut back, 8 bases at V and 2 bases at J, with 18 bases in the middle. Germline CDR1 SGHVS, CDR2 FQNEAQ. The CDR3 region is CASSLSGERNYGYTF. The CDR3 DNA is TGTGCCAGCTCACTTTCGGGGGAAAGAAACTATGGCTACACCTTC.

The chain has TRBV5-6 and TRBJ1-6; no definite D call. The CDR3 totals 15 residues. V lost 3 bases and J 0 bases, leaving 7 bases between the germline ends. The germline V gene encodes CDR1 SGHDT and CDR2 YYEEEE. CDR3: CASSSDGSYNSPLHF. The CDR3 DNA follows: TGTGCCAGCAGCTCGGATGGCTCCTATAATTCACCCCTCCACTTT. The whole variable domain, filled in from reference TRBV5-6 and TRBJ1-6, reads DAGVTQSPTHLIKTRGQQVTLRCSPKSGHDTVSWYQQALGQGPQFIFQYYEEEERQRGNFPDRFSGHQFPNYSSELNVNALLLGDSALYLCASSSDGSYNSPLHFGNGTRLTVT.

At least ten counts were recorded for this clonotype. V usage is TRBV7-2 and J usage is TRBJ2-3, with D possibly matching TRBD2 (6 bases). The CDR3 is 13 residues long. The germline gives CDR1 SGHTA, CDR2 FQGNSA. The ends were cut back, 5 bases at V and 6 bases at J, with 12 bases in the middle. CDR3 region: CASSNRDFDTQYF. Written as DNA, the CDR3 is TGTGCCAGCAGCAACCGGGACTTCGATACGCAGTATTTT. Together with reference TRBV7-2 and TRBJ2-3, the CDR3 gives the full variable domain: GAGVSQSPSNKVTEKGKDVELRCDPISGHTALYWYRQSLGQGLEFLIYFQGNSAPDKSGLPSDRFSAERTGGSVSTLTIQRTQQEDSAVYLCASSNRDFDTQYFGPGTRLTVL.

The chain carries TRBV29-1 and TRBJ1-2, with a possible D match to TRBD1 (5 bases). Germline CDR1 SQVTM, CDR2 ANQGSEA. V lost 4 bases and J lost 4, with 16 bases in between. The CDR3 consists of 14 residues. The CDR3 sequence: CSVVDTAGPYGYTF. CDR3 in DNA: TGCAGCGTTGTCGACACGGCGGGGCCCTATGGCTACACCTTC.

By sample fraction, this clonotype is medium-sized. The rearrangement links TRBV7-6 to TRBJ2-1; 10 bases are a match to TRBD2. Germline V gives CDR1 SGHVS, CDR2 FNYEAQ. The CDR3 contains 20 residues. V shed 1 base and J 0 bases; nucleotides not matched to a gene: 12. CDR3 DNA: TGTGCCAGCAGCTTAGTCCGAAAAGCGGGAGGGATGAGCTCCTACAATGAGCAGTTCTTC. As protein: CASSLVRKAGGMSSYNEQFF.

For the CDR3, the DNA is TGCGCCAGCAGCTGGACAGTCATACCATACAATGAGCAGTTCTTC. Residues: CASSWTVIPYNEQFF. The chain carries TRBV5-1 and TRBJ2-1; perhaps TRBD1 as D (6 bases). CDR3 length: 15 residues. The germline CDR1 and CDR2 sequences are SGHRS and YFSETQ. With 3 bases removed from V and 4 bases from J, the gap between germline ends came to 14 bases.

There are a few counts of this clonotype. The chain has TRBV2 and TRBJ2-5; the D gene is possibly TRBD1 (6 bases). CDR3 size: 12 residues. Trimming cost V 5 bases and J 5 bases, with 9 bases left between them. The V gene's germline CDR1 is SNHLY and CDR2 FYNNEI. CDR3 in amino acids: CASSTGTETQYF. The CDR3 DNA sequence: TGTGCCAGCAGTACAGGGACGGAGACCCAGTACTTC.

This clonotype has ten or more counts. The chain is built from TRBV29-1 and TRBJ2-3; 7 nucleotides match TRBD1. The CDR3 covers 14 residues. Germline V gives CDR1 SQVTM, CDR2 ANQGSEA. The ends lost 5 bases at V and 4 bases at J; junction bases unmatched: 9. The CDR3 bases are TGCAGCGTTCGACAGGGTGGGTTTGCAGATACGCAGTATTTT. It translates to CSVRQGGFADTQYF.

In this sample, this clonotype turned up many times. The J gene is TRBJ2-1, the V gene TRBV20-1; D gene uncertain. Trimming removed 3 bases from V and 0 bases from J, with 9 bases in between. In germline, CDR1 is DFQATT, CDR2 SNEGSKA (reference sequence). CDR3 size: 14 residues. CDR3 residues: CSASGSSSYNEQFF. The CDR3 DNA reads TGCAGTGCTAGCGGCAGTAGCTCCTACAATGAGCAGTTCTTC.

This clonotype is classed as medium-sized. The rearrangement uses TRBV20-1 and TRBJ2-3; 7 bases are a match to TRBD2. This CDR3 is built from 14 residues. V lost 3 bases, J lost 5 bases, and 8 bases stayed unmatched. Germline lookup yields CDR1 DFQATT and CDR2 SNEGSKA (reference sequence). The CDR3 nucleotides read TGCAGTGCTAGTGACTCTGGGGGGGGAGATACGCAGTATTTT. Protein: CSASDSGGGDTQYF.

This clonotype was detected many times. The rearrangement links TRBV7-8 to TRBJ1-5; the match to TRBD1 covers 7 bases. V trimming: 1 base; J trimming: 4 bases; junction bases outside the gene matches: 1. CDR3 size: 14 residues. Germline V lookup: CDR1 SGHVS, CDR2 FQNEAQ. CDR3 in amino acids: CASSLGRGNQPQHF. As DNA, the CDR3 is TGTGCCAGCAGCTTAGGCAGGGGGAATCAGCCCCAGCATTTT.

This clonotype has ten or more counts. This rearrangement joins TRBV29-1 to TRBJ2-4; TRBD1 matches at 11 bases. Germline V lookup: CDR1 SQVTM, CDR2 ANQGSEA. This CDR3 has 14 amino acids. Germline trimming cut 6 bases from V and 7 bases from J; bases unmatched to any gene: 8. CDR3 loop: CSVTPGQGANIQYF. The CDR3, as DNA: TGCAGCGTGACGCCCGGACAGGGGGCCAACATTCAGTACTTC.

This chain uses TRBV18 with TRBJ1-2, with D possibly being TRBD1 (5 bases). V was clipped by 0 bases and J by 6 bases, with 14 bases between them. CDR1 KGHSH and CDR2 LQKENI come from the germline V gene. This CDR3 is 15 amino acids long. The CDR3 spells CASSPPARGVNGYTF. The CDR3 DNA sequence: TGTGCCAGCTCACCACCGGCAAGGGGAGTGAATGGCTACACCTTC.